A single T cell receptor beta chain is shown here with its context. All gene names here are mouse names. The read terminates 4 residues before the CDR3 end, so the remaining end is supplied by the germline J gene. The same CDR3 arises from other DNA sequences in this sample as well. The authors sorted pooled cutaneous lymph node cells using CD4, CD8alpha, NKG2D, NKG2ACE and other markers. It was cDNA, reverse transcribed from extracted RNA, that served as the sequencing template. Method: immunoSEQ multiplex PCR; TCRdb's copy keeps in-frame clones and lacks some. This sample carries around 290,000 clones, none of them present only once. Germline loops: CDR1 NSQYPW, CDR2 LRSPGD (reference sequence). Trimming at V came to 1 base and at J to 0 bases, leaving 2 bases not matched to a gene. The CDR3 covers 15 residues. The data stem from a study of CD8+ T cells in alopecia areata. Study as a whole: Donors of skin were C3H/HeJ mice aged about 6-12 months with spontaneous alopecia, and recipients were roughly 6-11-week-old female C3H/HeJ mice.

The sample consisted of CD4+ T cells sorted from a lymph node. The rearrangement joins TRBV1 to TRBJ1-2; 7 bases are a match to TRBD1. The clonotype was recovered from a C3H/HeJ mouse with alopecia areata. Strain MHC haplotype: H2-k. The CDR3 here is CTCSAGQGTNSDYTF. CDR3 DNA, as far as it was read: TGCACCTGCAGTGCAGGACAGGGAACAAACTCC.